This is a list of T cell receptor beta chains from one sample in a study of blood T cell repertoires in COVID-19. The protocol was immunoSEQ multiplex PCR, while the TCRdb copy is restricted to in-frame clones and leaves out a portion. The sample has hundreds of thousands of clones, 75% to 85% seen once; the top ten hold roughly 1.3%. Sequencing was performed on peripheral blood. The receptors come from a woman aged 25 to 39 with COVID-19, enrolled during active disease. CDR3s include the opening cysteine and the closing phenylalanine or tryptophan. A D gene is named only where the DNA matches it firmly. The listing skips clone size in some rows; elsewhere it reads once, few, many or a size class.

TRBV5-1	TRBJ2-1	TRBD1	-	CASSLADRSTSFF	TGCGCCAGCAGCTTGGCGGACAGGTCGACTTCGTTCTTC
TRBV18	TRBJ1-6	-	-	CASSPSQGSNSPLHF	TGTGCCAGCTCACCAAGTCAGGGGAGTAATTCACCCCTCCACTTT
TRBV5-4	TRBJ2-3	TRBD2	once	CARRLAGRTDTQYF	TGTGCCAGGAGGCTAGCGGGGCGCACAGATACGCAGTATTTT
TRBV19	TRBJ2-7	-	-	CASSIARGYAYEQYF	TGTGCCAGTAGTATCGCCAGGGGCTATGCCTACGAGCAGTACTTC
TRBV16	TRBJ2-7	-	-	CASSQWAGYEQYF	TGTGCCAGCAGCCAATGGGCTGGATACGAGCAGTACTTC
TRBV29-1	TRBJ1-2	-	-	CSVEDSYLNGYTF	TGCAGCGTTGAGGACAGTTATTTGAATGGCTACACCTTC
TRBV28	TRBJ2-1	TRBD1	-	CASSLGQGSKFF	TGTGCCAGCAGTTTGGGACAGGGGAGTAAGTTCTTC
TRBV6-2/TRBV6-3	TRBJ1-1	-	-	CASTPGQRNTEAFF	TGTGCCAGCACCCCCGGACAGAGGAACACTGAAGCTTTCTTT
TRBV19	TRBJ2-5	-	-	CASSIGTVTAGTQYF	TGTGCCAGTAGTATAGGGACAGTGACCGCGGGGACCCAGTACTTC
TRBV15	TRBJ1-4	-	-	CATSSTGIVNEKLFF	TGTGCCACCAGCAGCACAGGGATAGTTAATGAAAAACTGTTTTTT
TRBV5-1	TRBJ1-1	-	-	CASSLAWAGTEAFF	TGCGCCAGCAGCTTGGCATGGGCAGGCACTGAAGCTTTCTTT
TRBV27	TRBJ2-2	TRBD2	-	CASSLSPAGKAGELFF	TGTGCCAGCAGTTTATCGCCAGCGGGGAAGGCCGGGGAGCTGTTTTTT
TRBV5-1	TRBJ2-3	TRBD2	-	CASSLGKLAGGTDTQYF	TGCGCCAGCAGCTTGGGCAAACTAGCGGGAGGTACAGATACGCAGTATTTT
TRBV6-2/TRBV6-3	TRBJ2-1	-	-	CASSYGAHNEQFF	TGTGCCAGCAGTTACGGGGCCCACAATGAGCAGTTCTTC
TRBV15	TRBJ1-2	-	-	CATSRDRDISSYTF	TGTGCCACCAGCAGAGATCGGGACATCTCGAGCTACACCTTC
TRBV28	TRBJ1-5	-	-	CASSPTRGRQPQHF	TGTGCCAGCAGTCCCACCAGGGGCCGTCAGCCCCAGCATTTT
TRBV7-2	TRBJ2-1	TRBD2	-	CASSEFGGVNEQFF	TGTGCCAGCAGCGAATTTGGGGGGGTAAATGAGCAGTTCTTC
TRBV4-1	TRBJ2-2	-	-	CASSHQNTGELFF	TGCGCCAGCAGCCATCAGAACACCGGGGAGCTGTTTTTT
TRBV18	TRBJ1-2	-	once	CASSPGADKNYGYTF	TGTGCCAGCTCACCAGGAGCAGATAAGAACTATGGCTACACCTTC
TRBV6-2/TRBV6-3	TRBJ2-5	TRBD1	-	CASSVPGQGSETQYF	TGTGCCAGCAGTGTCCCGGGACAGGGAAGCGAGACCCAGTACTTC
TRBV18	TRBJ1-2	-	-	CASSPLDNGGYTF	TGTGCCAGCTCACCACTGGACAACGGGGGCTACACCTTC
TRBV5-5	TRBJ2-5	TRBD2	-	CASSVGTSGETQYF	TGTGCCAGCAGCGTCGGGACTAGCGGGGAGACCCAGTACTTC
TRBV7-6	TRBJ2-1	-	-	CASSFRRAGYNEQFF	TGTGCCAGCAGCTTCCGTAGGGCGGGGTACAATGAGCAGTTCTTC
TRBV11-2	TRBJ2-1	-	-	CASSLGLADEQFF	TGTGCCAGCAGCTTAGGATTGGCGGATGAGCAGTTCTTC
TRBV12-3/TRBV12-4	TRBJ2-7	-	-	CASSLYRTYEQYF	TGTGCCAGCAGTTTATACAGGACCTACGAGCAGTACTTC
TRBV7-8	TRBJ1-5	TRBD1	-	CASSSGQGDNQPQHF	TGTGCCAGCAGCTCGGGACAGGGGGACAATCAGCCCCAGCATTTT
TRBV3-1/TRBV3-2	TRBJ2-3	TRBD2	few	CASSQDPETSGRSGDTQYF	TGTGCCAGCAGCCAAGATCCCGAGACTAGCGGGAGAAGTGGGGATACGCAGTATTTT
TRBV3-1/TRBV3-2	TRBJ1-2	-	-	CASSQDPRRYNYGYTF	TGTGCCAGCAGCCAAGATCCCCGGCGGTATAACTATGGCTACACCTTC
TRBV5-1	TRBJ2-7	TRBD1	-	CASSAGTGNEQYF	TGCGCCAGCAGCGCCGGGACAGGCAACGAGCAGTACTTC
TRBV3-1/TRBV3-2	TRBJ1-2	-	-	CASSQDGLGRGDYGYTF	TGTGCCAGCAGCCAAGATGGGCTAGGGAGGGGGGACTATGGCTACACCTTC
TRBV2	TRBJ2-7	TRBD1	-	CASRTGVSREQYF	TGTGCCAGCCGGACAGGCGTCTCCCGCGAGCAGTACTTC
TRBV7-2	TRBJ2-7	TRBD1	-	CASSAQIDRDLSYEQYF	TGTGCCAGCAGCGCTCAAATCGACAGGGACCTTTCCTACGAGCAGTACTTC
TRBV5-4	TRBJ1-2	-	-	CASRGGAGKDGYTF	TGTGCCAGCAGAGGTGGGGCAGGGAAGGACGGCTACACCTTC
TRBV5-6	TRBJ1-5	TRBD1	once	CASSLWGVRTGANQPQHF	TGTGCCAGCAGCTTGTGGGGGGTGCGGACAGGGGCGAATCAGCCCCAGCATTTT
TRBV7-8	TRBJ1-6	-	-	CASSKEQGGGSPLHF	TGTGCCAGCAGCAAAGAGCAAGGGGGGGGTTCACCCCTCCACTTT
TRBV3-1/TRBV3-2	TRBJ2-7	TRBD2	-	CASSQELAGGQYF	TGTGCCAGCAGCCAAGAACTAGCGGGGGGACAGTACTTC
TRBV6-2/TRBV6-3	TRBJ2-2	TRBD1	-	CASSLTGGNTGELFF	TGTGCCAGCAGTTTAACAGGGGGCAACACCGGGGAGCTGTTTTTT
TRBV19	TRBJ1-1	-	-	CASGRRAGTEAFF	TGTGCCAGTGGCCGGAGGGCGGGCACTGAAGCTTTCTTT
TRBV28	TRBJ1-2	TRBD1	-	CASTGQNYGYTF	TGTGCCAGCACGGGACAGAATTATGGCTACACCTTC
TRBV7-2	TRBJ2-5	-	-	CASRGAGGGETQYF	TGTGCCAGCAGAGGAGCTGGAGGAGGAGAGACCCAGTACTTC
TRBV29-1	TRBJ1-2	TRBD1	-	CSVKPRDRVGYTF	TGCAGCGTTAAACCCCGGGACAGGGTTGGCTACACCTTC
TRBV5-1	TRBJ2-1	TRBD2	-	CASSEPGLAGGRGSYNEQFF	TGCGCCAGCAGCGAGCCGGGACTAGCGGGAGGTAGAGGCTCCTACAATGAGCAGTTCTTC
TRBV2	TRBJ2-2	-	-	CASSVVSGANTGELFF	TGTGCCAGCAGTGTTGTATCGGGGGCGAACACCGGGGAGCTGTTTTTT
TRBV2	TRBJ2-3	-	-	CASSAAGRDTQYF	TGTGCCAGCAGTGCCGCGGGGCGAGATACGCAGTATTTT
TRBV5-1	TRBJ2-1	TRBD2	-	CASSLVAGGNNEQFF	TGCGCCAGCAGCTTGGTTGCGGGGGGGAACAATGAGCAGTTCTTC
TRBV7-2	TRBJ2-2	-	-	CASSLNTGTGELFF	TGTGCCAGCAGCTTAAATACAGGGACCGGGGAGCTGTTTTTT
TRBV6-6	TRBJ2-5	-	-	CAQGREPETQYF	TGTGCCCAGGGGAGGGAACCAGAGACCCAGTACTTC
TRBV5-4	TRBJ2-3	TRBD2	few	CASSSRLAGGLTDTQYF	TGTGCCAGCAGCAGTCGACTAGCGGGGGGGTTGACAGATACGCAGTATTTT
TRBV7-9	TRBJ1-4	-	-	CASSLVSGATNEKLFF	TGTGCCAGCAGCTTAGTGAGCGGGGCAACTAATGAAAAACTGTTTTTT
TRBV7-9	TRBJ1-2	TRBD1	-	CASSLGRSGQGGGYTF	TGTGCCAGCAGCTTGGGACGCTCAGGACAGGGGGGTGGCTACACCTTC
TRBV30	TRBJ2-7	TRBD1	-	CAWDRGYEQYF	TGTGCCTGGGACAGGGGGTACGAGCAGTACTTC
TRBV27	TRBJ2-7	TRBD2	-	CASSWGRGGYEQYF	TGTGCCAGCAGTTGGGGGAGGGGTGGGTACGAGCAGTACTTC
TRBV6-5	TRBJ2-5	-	-	CASSPGYQETQYF	TGTGCCAGCAGCCCCGGGTACCAAGAGACCCAGTACTTC
TRBV24-1	TRBJ2-3	TRBD2	-	CATSDFTLAGATDTQYF	TGTGCCACCAGTGATTTTACCCTAGCGGGGGCCACAGATACGCAGTATTTT
TRBV10-3	TRBJ1-5	-	-	CAISEVDTLWPQHF	TGTGCCATCAGTGAGGTGGACACCCTCTGGCCCCAGCATTTT
TRBV2	TRBJ2-1	TRBD2	-	CASRTGTIYGEQFF	TGTGCCAGCAGAACCGGGACTATATATGGTGAGCAGTTCTTC
TRBV6-5	TRBJ2-7	TRBD2	-	CASSRLAGANYEQYF	TGTGCCAGCAGCCGATTAGCGGGAGCAAACTACGAGCAGTACTTC
TRBV3-1/TRBV3-2	TRBJ1-6	-	-	CASSQTGSNSPLHF	TGTGCCAGCAGCCAGACAGGATCTAATTCACCCCTCCACTTT
TRBV3-1/TRBV3-2	TRBJ2-7	-	few	CASSPLGGGKQYF	TGTGCCAGCAGCCCCTTAGGGGGTGGGAAGCAGTACTTC
TRBV4-1	TRBJ1-2	-	medium-sized	CASRQSRRRGYTF	TGCGCCAGCAGGCAATCAAGGAGAAGGGGCTACACCTTC